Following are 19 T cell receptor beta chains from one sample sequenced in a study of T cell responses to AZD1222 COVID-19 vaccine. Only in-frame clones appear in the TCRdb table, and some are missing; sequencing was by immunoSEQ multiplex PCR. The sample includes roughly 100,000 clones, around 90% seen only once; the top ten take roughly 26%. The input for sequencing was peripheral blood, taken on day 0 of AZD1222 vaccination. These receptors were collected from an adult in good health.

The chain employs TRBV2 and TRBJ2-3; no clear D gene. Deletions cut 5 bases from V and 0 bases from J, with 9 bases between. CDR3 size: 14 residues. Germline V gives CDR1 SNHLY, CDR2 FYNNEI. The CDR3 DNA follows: TGTGCCAGCAGTCGGCTGGAAAGCACAGATACGCAGTATTTT. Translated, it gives CASSRLESTDTQYF.

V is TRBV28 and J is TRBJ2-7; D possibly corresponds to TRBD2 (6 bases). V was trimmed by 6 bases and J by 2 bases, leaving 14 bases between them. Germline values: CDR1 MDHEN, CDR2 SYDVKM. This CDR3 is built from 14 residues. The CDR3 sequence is CASRRTTLTYEQYF. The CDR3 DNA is TGTGCCAGCAGGCGGACTACCTTAACCTACGAGCAGTACTTC.

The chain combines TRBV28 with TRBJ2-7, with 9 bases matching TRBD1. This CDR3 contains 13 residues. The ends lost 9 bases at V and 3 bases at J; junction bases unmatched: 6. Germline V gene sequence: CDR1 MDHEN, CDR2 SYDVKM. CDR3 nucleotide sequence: TGTGCCAGTCGGACAGGGGTGTACTACGAGCAGTACTTC. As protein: CASRTGVYYEQYF.

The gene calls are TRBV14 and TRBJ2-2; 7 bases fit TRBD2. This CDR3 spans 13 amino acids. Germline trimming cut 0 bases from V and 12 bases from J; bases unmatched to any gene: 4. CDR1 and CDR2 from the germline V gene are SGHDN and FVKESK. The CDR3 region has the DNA TGTGCCAGCAGCCAAGAGCGGGGGTACCAGCTGTTTTTT. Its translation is CASSQERGYQLFF.

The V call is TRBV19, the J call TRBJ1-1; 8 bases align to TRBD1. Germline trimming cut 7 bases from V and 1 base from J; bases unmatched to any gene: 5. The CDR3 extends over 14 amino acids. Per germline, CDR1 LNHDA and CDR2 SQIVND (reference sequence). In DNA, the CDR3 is TGTGCCAGTACCCTGGACAGGGCGAACACTGAAGCTTTCTTT. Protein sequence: CASTLDRANTEAFF.

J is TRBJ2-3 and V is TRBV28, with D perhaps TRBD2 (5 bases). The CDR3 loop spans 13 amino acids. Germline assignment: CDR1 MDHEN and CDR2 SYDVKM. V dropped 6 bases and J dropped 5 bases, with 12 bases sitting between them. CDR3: CASRGSPGDTQYF. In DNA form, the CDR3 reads TGTGCCAGCAGGGGGAGCCCGGGAGATACGCAGTATTTT.

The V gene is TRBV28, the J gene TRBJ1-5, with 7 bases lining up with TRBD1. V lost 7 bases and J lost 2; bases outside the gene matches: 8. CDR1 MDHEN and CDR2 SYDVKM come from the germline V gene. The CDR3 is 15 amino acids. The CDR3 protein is CASNPIQGGNQPQHF. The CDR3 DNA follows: TGTGCCAGCAACCCCATCCAGGGGGGCAATCAGCCCCAGCATTTT.

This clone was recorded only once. Written as DNA, the CDR3 is TGTGCCATCAGCCCCGGGACAGGTTCCTCTGGAAACACCATATATTTT. Amino acids: CAISPGTGSSGNTIYF. V is TRBV10-3 and J is TRBJ1-3, with 8 positions matching TRBD1. The germline gives CDR1 ENHRY, CDR2 SYGVKD. V was pared by 6 bases and J by 0 bases, with 7 bases of the junction left unmatched. This CDR3 is 16 amino acids long.

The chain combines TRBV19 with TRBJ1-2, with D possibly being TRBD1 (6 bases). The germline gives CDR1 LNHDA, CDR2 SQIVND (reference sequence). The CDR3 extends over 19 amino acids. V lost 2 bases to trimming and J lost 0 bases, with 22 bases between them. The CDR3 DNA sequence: TGTGCCAGTAGTATAAGAGGTCATCGGACAGAGCGTTCTAACTATGGCTACACCTTC. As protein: CASSIRGHRTERSNYGYTF.

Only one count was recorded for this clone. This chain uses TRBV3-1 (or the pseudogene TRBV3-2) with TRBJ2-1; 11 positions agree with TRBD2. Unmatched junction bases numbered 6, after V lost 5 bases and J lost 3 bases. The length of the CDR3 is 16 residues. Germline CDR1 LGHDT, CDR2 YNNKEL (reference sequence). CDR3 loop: CASSAYSGRDYNEQFF. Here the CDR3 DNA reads TGTGCCAGCAGCGCTTATAGCGGGAGGGACTACAATGAGCAGTTCTTC.

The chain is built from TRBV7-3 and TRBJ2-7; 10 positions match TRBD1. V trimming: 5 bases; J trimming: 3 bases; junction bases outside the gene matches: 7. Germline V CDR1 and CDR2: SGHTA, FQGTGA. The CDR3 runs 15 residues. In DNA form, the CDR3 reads TGTGCCAGCAGCGGGGGAGACAGGGGGCACTACGAGCAGTACTTC. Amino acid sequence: CASSGGDRGHYEQYF.

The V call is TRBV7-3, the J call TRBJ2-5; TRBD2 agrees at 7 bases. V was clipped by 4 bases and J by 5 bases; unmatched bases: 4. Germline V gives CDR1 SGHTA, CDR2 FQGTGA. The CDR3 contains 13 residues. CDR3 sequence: CASSYAGAETQYF. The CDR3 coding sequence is TGTGCCAGCAGCTACGCGGGAGCGGAGACCCAGTACTTC.

Written as DNA, the CDR3 is TGTGCCAGCTCACCGCTTCCTGGAGGGACACAAGAGACCCAGTACTTC. This gives the protein CASSPLPGGTQETQYF. V is TRBV18 and J is TRBJ2-5; D may be TRBD1 or TRBD2 (6 bases each). The CDR3 spans 16 residues. Germline V gives CDR1 KGHSH, CDR2 LQKENI. V lost 3 bases and J 2 bases, leaving 16 bases between the germline ends.

CDR3 DNA sequence: TGTGCCAGCTCACCGGGACTCGAGCAGTACTTC. Its protein product is CASSPGLEQYF. The chain employs TRBV18 and TRBJ2-7, with D possibly TRBD2 on 6 matching bases. The germline V gene encodes CDR1 KGHSH and CDR2 LQKENI. CDR3 length: 11 amino acids. Trimming took off 3 bases at V and 6 bases at J, with 6 bases between the two ends.

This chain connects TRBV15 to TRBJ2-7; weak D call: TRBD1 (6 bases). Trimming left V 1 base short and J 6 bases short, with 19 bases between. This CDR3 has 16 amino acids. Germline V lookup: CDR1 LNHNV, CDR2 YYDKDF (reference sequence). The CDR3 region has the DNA TGTGCCACCAGCAGAGCCTCTTCGGGCAGGGGTGGCGAGCAGTACTTC. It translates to CATSRASSGRGGEQYF.

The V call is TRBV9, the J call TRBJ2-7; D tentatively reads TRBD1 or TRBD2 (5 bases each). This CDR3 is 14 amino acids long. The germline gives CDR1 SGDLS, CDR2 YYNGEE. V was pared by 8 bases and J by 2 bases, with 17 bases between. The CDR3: CASSRRDGTYEQYF. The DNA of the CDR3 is TGTGCCAGTTCCCGACGGGACGGGACCTACGAGCAGTACTTC.

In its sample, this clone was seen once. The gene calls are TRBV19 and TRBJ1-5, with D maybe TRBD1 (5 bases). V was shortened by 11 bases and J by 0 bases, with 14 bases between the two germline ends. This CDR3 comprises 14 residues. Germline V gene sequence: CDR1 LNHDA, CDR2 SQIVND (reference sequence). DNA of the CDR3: TGTGCCGGGGGGGGAGCGGATAGCAATCAGCCCCAGCATTTT. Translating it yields CAGGGADSNQPQHF. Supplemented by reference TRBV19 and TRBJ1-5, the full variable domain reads DGGITQSPKYLFRKEGQNVTLSCEQNLNHDAMYWYRQDPGQGLRLIYYSQIVNDFQKGDIAEGYSVSREKKESFPLTVTSAQKNPTAFYLCAGGGADSNQPQHFGDGTRLSIL.

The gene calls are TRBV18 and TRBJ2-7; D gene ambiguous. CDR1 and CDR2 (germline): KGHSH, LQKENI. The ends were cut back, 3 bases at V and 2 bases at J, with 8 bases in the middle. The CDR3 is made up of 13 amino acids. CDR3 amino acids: CASSPLQTYEQYF. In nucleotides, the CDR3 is TGTGCCAGCTCACCCCTTCAGACCTACGAGCAGTACTTC.

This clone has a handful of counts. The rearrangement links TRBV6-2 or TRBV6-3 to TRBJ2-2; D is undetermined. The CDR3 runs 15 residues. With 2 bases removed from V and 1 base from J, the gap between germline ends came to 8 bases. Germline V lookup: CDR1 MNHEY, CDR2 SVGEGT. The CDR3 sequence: CASSYTEVNTGELFF. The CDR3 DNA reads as TGTGCCAGCAGTTACACAGAAGTGAACACCGGGGAGCTGTTTTTT.